A selection of T cell receptor beta chains follows, all from one sample in a study of shared clonotypes between healthy human individuals. The protocol was immunoSEQ multiplex PCR, while the TCRdb copy is restricted to in-frame clones and leaves out a portion. The table records over a million clones, 65% to 75% of them present only once. Sequenced material: memory CD4+ T cells sorted from blood. These TCRs come from a man aged 18 to 35 in good health. Both conserved end residues are part of each CDR3.

J	V	CDR3
TRBJ1-6	TRBV27	CASSFETGGSPLHF
TRBJ2-3	TRBV27	CASSRTSVGTDTQYF
TRBJ2-7	TRBV5-1	CASSLGQNNYEQYF
TRBJ2-7	TRBV5-1	CASSLGGIGYEQYF
TRBJ2-1	TRBV5-1	CASSVDPPLSYNEQFF
TRBJ1-2	TRBV11-2	CASSLDLQGSGYTF
TRBJ2-7	TRBV7-8	CASSLGGQGAEQYF
TRBJ2-2	TRBV5-4	CASSPSTGSSGELFF
TRBJ2-7	TRBV7-9	CASSLADEQYF
TRBJ2-2	TRBV19	CASSFGGQNTGELFF
TRBJ2-3	TRBV5-1	CASSFLGLDVTDTQYF
TRBJ2-5	TRBV7-2	CASSLQGNQETQYF
TRBJ1-2	TRBV25-1	CASSGDRGDYGYTF
TRBJ1-6	TRBV5-6	CASSVAGTGGYSPLHF
TRBJ1-6	TRBV15	CATSRGPRTGVTYSPLHF
TRBJ2-2	TRBV9	CASSPLGSNTGELFF
TRBJ2-5	TRBV5-4	CASSLGSSGGSKETQYF
TRBJ1-6	TRBV30	CAWSDRVSSPLHF